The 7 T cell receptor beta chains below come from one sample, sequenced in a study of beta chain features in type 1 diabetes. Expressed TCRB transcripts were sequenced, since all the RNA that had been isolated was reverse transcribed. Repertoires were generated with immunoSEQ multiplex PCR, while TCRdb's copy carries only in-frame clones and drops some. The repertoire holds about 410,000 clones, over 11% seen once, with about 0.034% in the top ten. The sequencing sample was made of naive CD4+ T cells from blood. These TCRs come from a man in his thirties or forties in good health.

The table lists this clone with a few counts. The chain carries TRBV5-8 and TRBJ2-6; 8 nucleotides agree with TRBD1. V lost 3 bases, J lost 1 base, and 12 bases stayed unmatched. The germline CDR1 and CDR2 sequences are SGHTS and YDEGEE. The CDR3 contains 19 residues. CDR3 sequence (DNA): TGTGCCAGCAGCTACGTGGTGGGGACAGGACCTTCTGGGGCCAACGTCCTGACTTTC. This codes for CASSYVVGTGPSGANVLTF.

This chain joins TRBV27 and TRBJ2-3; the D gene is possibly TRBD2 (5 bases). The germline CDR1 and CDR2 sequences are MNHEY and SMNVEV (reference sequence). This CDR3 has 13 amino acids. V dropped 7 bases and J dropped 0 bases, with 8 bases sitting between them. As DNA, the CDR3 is TGTGCCAGCAAAAGGACTAGCACAGATACGCAGTATTTT. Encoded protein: CASKRTSTDTQYF.

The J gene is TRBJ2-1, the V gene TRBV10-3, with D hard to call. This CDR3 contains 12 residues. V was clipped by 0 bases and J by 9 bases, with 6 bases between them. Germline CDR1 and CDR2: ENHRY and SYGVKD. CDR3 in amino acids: CAISESGFEQFF. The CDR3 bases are TGTGCCATCAGTGAGTCTGGTTTTGAGCAGTTCTTC.

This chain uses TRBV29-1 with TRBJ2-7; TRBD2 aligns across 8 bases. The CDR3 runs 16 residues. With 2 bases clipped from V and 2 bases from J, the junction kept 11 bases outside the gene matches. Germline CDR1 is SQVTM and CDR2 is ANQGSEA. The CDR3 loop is CSVENVRLAFTYEQYV. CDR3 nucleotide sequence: TGCAGCGTTGAAAATGTACGACTAGCGTTTACCTACGAGCAGTACGTC.

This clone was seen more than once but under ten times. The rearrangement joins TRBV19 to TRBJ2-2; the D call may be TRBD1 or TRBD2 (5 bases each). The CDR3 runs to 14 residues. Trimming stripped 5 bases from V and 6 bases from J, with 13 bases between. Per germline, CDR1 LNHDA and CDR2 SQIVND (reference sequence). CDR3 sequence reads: CASSLGSGPGELFF. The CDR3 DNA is TGTGCCAGTAGTCTCGGCTCGGGACCCGGGGAGCTGTTTTTT.

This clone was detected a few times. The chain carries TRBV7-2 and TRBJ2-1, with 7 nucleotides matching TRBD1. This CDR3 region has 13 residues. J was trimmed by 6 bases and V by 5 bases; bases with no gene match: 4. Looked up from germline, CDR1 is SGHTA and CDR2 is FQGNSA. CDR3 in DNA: TGTGCCAGCAGCCAGGACAGGACCAATGAGCAGTTCTTC. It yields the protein CASSQDRTNEQFF.

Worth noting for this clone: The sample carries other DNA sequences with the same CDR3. The chain's CDR3 is CSARDRDEAFF. The CDR3, as DNA: TGCAGTGCTAGAGATCGGGATGAAGCTTTCTTT. The rearrangement joins TRBV20-1 to TRBJ1-1; D ambiguous. CDR1 and CDR2 (germline): DFQATT, SNEGSKA (reference sequence). Trimming removed 0 bases at V and 7 bases at J, with 6 bases between. This CDR3 is 11 amino acids long.